These T cell receptor beta chains were read from a single sample in a study of OX40 agonist ivuxolimab in advanced cancers. Sequencing was performed with immunoSEQ multiplex PCR; in TCRdb, only in-frame clones are kept and a portion is missing. The data hold 30,000 or so clones, with roughly 84% observed a single time. Source: CD4+ or CD8+ T cells sorted from blood, taken in a trial of the OX40 agonist ivuxolimab. The receptor source for this set is an adult with an advanced solid tumor such as melanoma, head and neck, liver or kidney cancer. Each CDR3 is given with its conserved first and last residue. The order of the fields is clone size, V gene, J gene, D gene, CDR3 protein, CDR3 DNA. The D gene is left open where the match is weak. The size of a clone is reported for some rows only, either as once, few or many, or as a class for expanded clones.

clone size: NA; V gene: TRBV7-8; J gene: TRBJ1-2; D gene: NA; CDR3 protein: CASSLASYGYTF; CDR3 DNA: TGTGCCAGCAGCTTAGCCAGTTATGGCTACACCTTC
clone size: many; V gene: TRBV6-4; J gene: TRBJ2-1; D gene: TRBD2; CDR3 protein: CASSDGTSGGNEQFF; CDR3 DNA: TGTGCCAGCAGTGACGGGACTAGCGGGGGGAATGAGCAGTTCTTC
clone size: NA; V gene: TRBV6-5; J gene: TRBJ1-5; D gene: NA; CDR3 protein: CASSSHQGSNQPQHF; CDR3 DNA: TGTGCCAGCAGTTCTCACCAGGGAAGCAATCAGCCCCAGCATTTT
clone size: once; V gene: TRBV2; J gene: TRBJ2-3; D gene: NA; CDR3 protein: CASSDRAGHTDTQYF; CDR3 DNA: TGTGCCAGCAGTGACAGGGCGGGGCACACAGATACGCAGTATTTT
clone size: NA; V gene: TRBV5-1; J gene: TRBJ1-4; D gene: NA; CDR3 protein: CASSLAGVNEKLFF; CDR3 DNA: TGCGCCAGCAGCTTGGCTGGGGTTAATGAAAAACTGTTTTTT
clone size: NA; V gene: TRBV5-5; J gene: TRBJ1-5; D gene: NA; CDR3 protein: CASSLVQGKQPQHF; CDR3 DNA: TGTGCCAGCAGCTTGGTCCAGGGTAAACAGCCCCAGCATTTT
clone size: NA; V gene: TRBV7-9; J gene: TRBJ1-4; D gene: NA; CDR3 protein: CASSPGVPNEKLFF; CDR3 DNA: TGTGCCAGCAGTCCAGGGGTACCGAATGAAAAACTGTTTTTT
clone size: NA; V gene: TRBV27; J gene: TRBJ1-4; D gene: NA; CDR3 protein: CASSVVGEKLFF; CDR3 DNA: TGTGCCAGCAGTGTGGTGGGGGAAAAACTGTTTTTT
clone size: NA; V gene: TRBV29-1; J gene: TRBJ1-2; D gene: TRBD1; CDR3 protein: CSVEDRRSAGGYSGYTF; CDR3 DNA: TGCAGCGTTGAAGATAGAAGGTCGGCAGGGGGCTATAGTGGCTACACCTTC
clone size: NA; V gene: TRBV10-3; J gene: TRBJ2-7; D gene: TRBD1; CDR3 protein: CAVHRGPAYEQYF; CDR3 DNA: TGTGCCGTGCACAGGGGGCCAGCCTACGAGCAGTACTTC
clone size: NA; V gene: TRBV5-6; J gene: TRBJ2-1; D gene: NA; CDR3 protein: CASSLNAYEQFF; CDR3 DNA: TGTGCCAGCAGCTTGAATGCATATGAGCAGTTCTTC
clone size: NA; V gene: TRBV6-5; J gene: TRBJ1-4; D gene: TRBD1; CDR3 protein: CASSYSTGGEKLFF; CDR3 DNA: TGTGCCAGCAGTTACTCGACAGGGGGTGAAAAACTGTTTTTT
clone size: NA; V gene: TRBV6-4; J gene: TRBJ2-3; D gene: NA; CDR3 protein: CASSSGSTDTQYF; CDR3 DNA: TGTGCCAGCAGTAGCGGGAGCACAGATACGCAGTATTTT
clone size: NA; V gene: TRBV9; J gene: TRBJ2-1; D gene: NA; CDR3 protein: CASSVAGISYNEQFF; CDR3 DNA: TGTGCCAGCAGCGTAGCGGGAATCTCCTACAATGAGCAGTTCTTC
clone size: NA; V gene: TRBV10-1; J gene: TRBJ1-5; D gene: NA; CDR3 protein: CASMGRTNQPQHF; CDR3 DNA: TGCGCCAGCATGGGAAGAACTAATCAGCCCCAGCATTTT
clone size: NA; V gene: TRBV11-1; J gene: TRBJ2-5; D gene: TRBD2; CDR3 protein: CASSPQSPRTSGTETQYF; CDR3 DNA: TGTGCCAGCAGCCCCCAATCCCCAAGGACTAGCGGGACTGAGACCCAGTACTTC
clone size: few; V gene: TRBV9; J gene: TRBJ2-5; D gene: NA; CDR3 protein: CASSVADSARMETQYF; CDR3 DNA: TGTGCCAGCAGCGTAGCTGACTCGGCACGGATGGAGACCCAGTACTTC
clone size: NA; V gene: TRBV29-1; J gene: TRBJ1-1; D gene: NA; CDR3 protein: CSIDRVNTEAFF; CDR3 DNA: TGCAGCATTGATAGGGTGAACACTGAAGCTTTCTTT
clone size: NA; V gene: TRBV9; J gene: TRBJ1-3; D gene: NA; CDR3 protein: CASSVGKRSGNTIYF; CDR3 DNA: TGTGCCAGCAGCGTAGGCAAGCGCTCTGGAAACACCATATATTTT
clone size: NA; V gene: TRBV2; J gene: TRBJ1-4; D gene: TRBD1; CDR3 protein: CASSGLQPGQGGEKLFF; CDR3 DNA: TGTGCCAGCAGTGGATTACAACCGGGACAGGGCGGCGAAAAACTGTTTTTT
clone size: NA; V gene: TRBV4-1; J gene: TRBJ1-2; D gene: NA; CDR3 protein: CASSQESGEGYTF; CDR3 DNA: TGCGCCAGCAGCCAAGAGTCAGGGGAGGGCTACACCTTC
clone size: NA; V gene: TRBV4-3; J gene: TRBJ2-7; D gene: NA; CDR3 protein: CASSLWGGAYEQYF; CDR3 DNA: TGCGCCAGCAGCCTTTGGGGGGGGGCGTACGAGCAGTACTTC
clone size: NA; V gene: TRBV6-5; J gene: TRBJ2-5; D gene: NA; CDR3 protein: CASSYSTSQQETQYF; CDR3 DNA: TGTGCCAGCAGTTACTCGACCAGCCAACAAGAGACCCAGTACTTC
clone size: few; V gene: TRBV7-9; J gene: TRBJ2-1; D gene: NA; CDR3 protein: CASSGPGTNYNEQFF; CDR3 DNA: TGTGCCAGCAGCGGTCCCGGGACGAATTACAATGAGCAGTTCTTC
clone size: few; V gene: TRBV30; J gene: TRBJ1-5; D gene: NA; CDR3 protein: CAWPGIDNQPQHF; CDR3 DNA: TGTGCCTGGCCAGGGATCGACAATCAGCCCCAGCATTTT
clone size: NA; V gene: TRBV19; J gene: TRBJ1-2; D gene: NA; CDR3 protein: CASIWEGGGYTF; CDR3 DNA: TGTGCCAGTATTTGGGAAGGAGGCGGCTACACCTTC
clone size: NA; V gene: TRBV4-2; J gene: TRBJ2-7; D gene: TRBD2; CDR3 protein: CASSQPGLAGEQYF; CDR3 DNA: TGTGCCAGCAGCCAACCGGGACTAGCGGGCGAGCAGTACTTC
clone size: NA; V gene: TRBV10-2; J gene: TRBJ2-3; D gene: TRBD1; CDR3 protein: CASSEDRGSTDTQYF; CDR3 DNA: TGCGCCAGCAGTGAGGACAGGGGAAGCACAGATACGCAGTATTTT
clone size: NA; V gene: TRBV11-2; J gene: TRBJ2-2; D gene: NA; CDR3 protein: CASYTGTDTGELFF; CDR3 DNA: TGTGCCAGCTACACCGGGACGGACACCGGGGAGCTGTTTTTT
clone size: NA; V gene: TRBV25-1; J gene: TRBJ2-7; D gene: NA; CDR3 protein: CASSPGGAVERYF; CDR3 DNA: TGTGCCAGCAGCCCCGGAGGGGCAGTAGAACGGTACTTC
clone size: NA; V gene: TRBV27; J gene: TRBJ2-3; D gene: NA; CDR3 protein: CASSLGRTDTQYF; CDR3 DNA: TGTGCCAGCAGTTTGGGCCGCACAGATACGCAGTATTTT
clone size: NA; V gene: TRBV4-3; J gene: TRBJ2-7; D gene: NA; CDR3 protein: CASSQWTAFEQYF; CDR3 DNA: TGCGCCAGCAGCCAATGGACAGCGTTTGAGCAGTACTTC
clone size: NA; V gene: TRBV13; J gene: TRBJ2-6; D gene: NA; CDR3 protein: CASSSGGPGANVLTF; CDR3 DNA: TGTGCCAGCAGCTCAGGCGGGCCGGGGGCCAACGTCCTGACTTTC
clone size: NA; V gene: TRBV7-2; J gene: TRBJ2-1; D gene: TRBD1; CDR3 protein: CASSPGTGPLDEQFF; CDR3 DNA: TGTGCCAGCAGCCCCGGGACAGGCCCGCTGGATGAGCAGTTCTTC
clone size: NA; V gene: TRBV11-2; J gene: TRBJ2-3; D gene: NA; CDR3 protein: CASSPQTDTQYF; CDR3 DNA: TGTGCCAGCAGCCCCCAAACAGATACGCAGTATTTT
clone size: NA; V gene: TRBV5-4; J gene: TRBJ2-3; D gene: NA; CDR3 protein: CASSLGWTDTQYF; CDR3 DNA: TGTGCCAGCAGCTTGGGTTGGACAGATACGCAGTATTTT
clone size: NA; V gene: TRBV4-3; J gene: TRBJ2-7; D gene: TRBD2; CDR3 protein: CASSQDLAGASYEQYF; CDR3 DNA: TGCGCCAGCAGCCAAGACCTAGCGGGGGCCTCCTACGAGCAGTACTTC
clone size: NA; V gene: TRBV4-2; J gene: TRBJ1-6; D gene: TRBD1; CDR3 protein: CASSQDRWTGDSPLHF; CDR3 DNA: TGTGCCAGCAGCCAAGATCGCTGGACAGGGGATTCACCCCTCCACTTT
clone size: NA; V gene: TRBV27; J gene: TRBJ2-1; D gene: NA; CDR3 protein: CASSFIIAADNEQFF; CDR3 DNA: TGTGCCAGCAGTTTTATAATAGCGGCCGACAATGAGCAGTTCTTC